This T cell receptor (beta chain) was identified during a study of immune heterogeneity within non-small cell lung tumors. At the level of the study: Tumor histology was classified as squamous cell carcinoma in a few cases, non-squamous carcinoma in roughly 11 and not otherwise specified in 1. Study-wide points: Alongside site-unique high-frequency clones, identical dominant CDR3 beta clonotypes recurred across tumor sites within a patient. Local tumor mutational burden, with an R of approximately 0.36, correlated moderately but significantly with local T-cell clonality.

The CDR3 runs to 15 residues. Unmatched junction bases numbered 12, after V lost 7 bases and J lost 7 bases. The V gene's germline CDR1 is MNHNS and CDR2 SASEGT. Bulk tumor genomic DNA served as template, at about 600 ng per sample. Biopsy collection occurred during surgery, with several far-apart biopsies per primary tumor. Curative surgery was performed on patients who had untreated, newly diagnosed non-small cell lung cancer. Newly diagnosed patients with non-small cell lung cancer who were having surgery with curative intent served as donors. A multiplex PCR containing 32 V primers and 13 J primers was used to amplify TCR beta CDR3. Each CDR3 protein gets one entry after TCRdb re-called the multiplex PCR reads with MiXCR. Of 10,000 to 15,000 distinct CDR3 sequences listed, 23% are singletons. This clonotype was found many times. Antigen specificity is unknown.

Specimen: lung tumor tissue. The TCR was taken from a man between 45 and 60 years old with non-small cell lung cancer. The chain carries TRBV6-1 and TRBJ1-2; 10 bases align to TRBD1. The CDR3 is CASIPMTGGRSGYTF. The DNA for the CDR3 is TGTGCCAGCATCCCGATGACAGGGGGCCGTTCTGGCTACACCTTC.